Listed below are T cell receptor beta chains from one sample, sequenced in a study of shared clonotypes between healthy human individuals. Sequencing used immunoSEQ multiplex PCR; TCRdb keeps in-frame clones, though not all of them. The sample records about 2.4 million clones, 80% to 95% being singletons. Material for sequencing was naive CD4+ T cells from PBMCs. All receptors come from a man aged 18-30 years in good health. Some clones in this sample may be carry-over from other donors' samples. The CDR3 runs from the conserved cysteine through the conserved F or W. D genes are given only for firm matches. Part of the rows lack a size; the others show once, few, many or a class for expanded clones.

abundance	d_gene	v_gene	j_gene	CDR3aa	CDR3nt
.	.	TRBV7-3	TRBJ2-1	CASSEGSYNEQFF	TGTGCCAGCAGCGAAGGCTCCTACAATGAGCAGTTCTTC
.	TRBD2	TRBV19	TRBJ2-7	CASSVKREARYEQYF	TGTGCCAGTAGTGTGAAGCGGGAGGCCCGCTACGAGCAGTACTTC
.	.	TRBV11-3	TRBJ2-3	CASSLDFRRDTQYF	TGTGCCAGCAGCCTGGACTTTCGCCGGGATACGCAGTATTTT
once	TRBD1	TRBV7-8	TRBJ1-2	CASSQSSGGHYGYTF	TGTGCCAGCAGCCAGTCCTCAGGGGGCCACTATGGCTACACCTTC
.	TRBD2	TRBV7-2	TRBJ2-1	CASSLVGLAGPNEQFF	TGTGCCAGCAGCTTAGTCGGGCTAGCGGGCCCGAATGAGCAGTTCTTC
.	TRBD1	TRBV6-5	TRBJ1-6	CASSWTGGNSPLHF	TGTGCCAGCAGTTGGACAGGGGGGAATTCACCCCTCCACTTT
.	TRBD1	TRBV13	TRBJ2-3	CASSPPDRGSTDTQYF	TGTGCCAGCAGCCCGCCGGACAGGGGGAGCACAGATACGCAGTATTTT
.	.	TRBV9	TRBJ2-7	CASSVTPTQYYEQYF	TGTGCCAGCAGCGTCACCCCGACACAGTACTACGAGCAGTACTTC
.	.	TRBV6-1	TRBJ2-5	CASSESYGTQETQYF	TGTGCCAGCAGTGAGAGCTACGGGACTCAAGAGACCCAGTACTTC
.	TRBD1	TRBV29-1	TRBJ2-7	CSVGPSGQGGEQYF	TGCAGCGTTGGCCCGTCGGGACAGGGAGGGGAGCAGTACTTC
.	TRBD2	TRBV27	TRBJ2-1	CASQRERYNEQFF	TGTGCCTCCCAGCGGGAGCGGTACAATGAGCAGTTCTTC
.	.	TRBV7-9	TRBJ1-1	CASSHDRRNTEAFF	TGTGCCAGCAGCCACGACAGGAGAAACACTGAAGCTTTCTTT
.	TRBD1	TRBV28	TRBJ2-4	CATRQGAFIQYF	TGTGCCACTCGACAGGGGGCTTTCATTCAGTACTTC